One sample yielded the 20 T cell receptor beta chains listed below, sequenced in a study of cytomegalovirus exposure and HLA in healthy donors. Vbeta (60) and Jbeta (13) primers were used in the PCR. Produced via immunoSEQ multiplex PCR; TCRdb's table is partial and in-frame only. This listing includes 100,000 to 150,000 clones. Input material: PBMCs. The receptors stem from a man aged 18 to 29 in good health and CMV-seronegative.

The CDR3 nucleotides read TGTGCCAGTAGTATAACAGGTTACACAGATACGCAGTATTTT. Its protein is CASSITGYTDTQYF. The chain joins TRBV19 to TRBJ2-3, with TRBD1 as a possible D gene (5 bases). CDR3 length: 14 amino acids. Trimming cost V 2 bases and J 2 bases, with 8 bases left between them. The germline gives CDR1 LNHDA, CDR2 SQIVND (reference sequence).

The chain links TRBV4-2 to TRBJ2-1; no reliable D call. The length of the CDR3 is 14 residues. V was pared by 1 base and J by 7 bases, with 11 bases between. CDR1 and CDR2 from the germline V gene are LGHNA and YNFKEQ. Here the CDR3 reads CASSQGGDTNEQFF. DNA of the CDR3: TGTGCCAGCAGCCAAGGCGGTGATACTAATGAGCAGTTCTTC.

The chain links TRBV7-6 to TRBJ1-1; perhaps TRBD1 as D (6 bases). CDR1 and CDR2 from the germline V gene are SGHVS and FNYEAQ. Trimming took off 4 bases at V and 4 bases at J, with 19 bases between the two ends. There are 16 residues in the CDR3. The CDR3: CASSSLGGARSTEAFF. For the CDR3, the DNA is TGTGCCAGCAGCTCATTGGGGGGGGCGCGGAGCACTGAAGCTTTCTTT.

The J gene is TRBJ1-6, the V gene TRBV5-6; a possible D gene is TRBD1 (5 bases). The V gene lost 0 bases and the J gene lost 6 bases, with 13 bases spanning the gap. Germline V lookup: CDR1 SGHDT, CDR2 YYEEEE. This CDR3 is 16 amino acids long. CDR3 amino acids: CASSLGAAGLNSPLHF. CDR3 sequence (DNA): TGTGCCAGCAGCTTGGGGGCGGCAGGGCTTAATTCACCCCTCCACTTT.

The V and J genes are TRBV7-2 and TRBJ2-7; possible D gene TRBD2, 5 bases. V was shortened by 6 bases and J by 1 base, with 13 bases between the two germline ends. CDR3 size: 14 residues. Looked up from germline, CDR1 is SGHTA and CDR2 is FQGNSA. CDR3 loop: CASSSGSRSYEQYF. The CDR3 DNA is TGTGCCAGCAGTTCGGGATCTCGATCCTACGAGCAGTACTTC.

The rearrangement joins TRBV4-3 to TRBJ2-7; unclear D gene. Germline lookup yields CDR1 LGHNA and CDR2 YSLEER. CDR3 length equals 15 residues. V was trimmed by 1 base and J by 0 bases, leaving 10 bases between them. In nucleotides, the CDR3 is TGCGCCAGCAGCCAAGGTGCACTAAGCTCCTACGAGCAGTACTTC. This translates into CASSQGALSSYEQYF.

This rearrangement joins TRBV14 to TRBJ2-7; D ambiguous. V gave up 2 bases and J gave up 5 bases, with 7 bases separating them. The CDR3 is made up of 12 amino acids. CDR1 is SGHDN and CDR2 is FVKESK in the germline V gene. This CDR3 reads CASSQIIHEQYF. CDR3 DNA sequence: TGTGCCAGCAGCCAAATCATTCACGAGCAGTACTTC.

With respect to this clone: Other DNA sequences in the sample encode the same CDR3. The gene calls are TRBV7-2 and TRBJ2-7; D is uncertain. Germline loops: CDR1 SGHTA, CDR2 FQGNSA. The CDR3 covers 13 residues. Trimming left V 4 bases short and J 0 bases short, with 7 bases between. CDR3 in DNA: TGTGCCAGCAGCTCCTCCCTCTCCTACGAGCAGTACTTC. It yields the protein CASSSSLSYEQYF.

The V and J genes are TRBV15 and TRBJ2-5; 8 positions agree with TRBD2. The CDR3 totals 19 residues. Looked up from germline, CDR1 is LNHNV and CDR2 is YYDKDF (reference sequence). With 1 base clipped from V and 5 bases from J, the junction kept 18 bases outside the gene matches. The CDR3 sequence: CATSRALTNRGGETETQYF. The CDR3 DNA follows: TGTGCCACCAGCAGAGCTCTAACGAATCGGGGGGGTGAGACGGAGACCCAGTACTTC.

The genes are TRBV7-2 and TRBJ2-7, with D hard to call. V lost 1 base, J lost 2 bases, and 12 bases lay in between. This CDR3 has 15 amino acids. CDR1 and CDR2 (germline): SGHTA, FQGNSA. CDR3 sequence reads: CASSLVPAGPYEQYF. CDR3 DNA sequence: TGTGCCAGCAGCTTAGTCCCGGCTGGGCCCTACGAGCAGTACTTC.

V and J are TRBV27 and TRBJ2-2; TRBD1 agrees at 7 bases. Germline CDR1 reads MNHEY; CDR2 reads SMNVEV (reference sequence). Trimming took 5 bases from V and 6 from J; bases not matched to a gene: 6. The CDR3 loop spans 14 amino acids. CDR3 region: CASSKYDRAGELFF. For the CDR3, the DNA is TGTGCCAGCAGTAAATACGACAGGGCCGGGGAGCTGTTTTTT.

The chain carries TRBV6-5 and TRBJ2-7; no firm D call. The CDR3 runs 12 residues. From germline, CDR1 is MNHEY and CDR2 SVGAGI. The germline V and J ends were trimmed by 7 bases and 1 base, with 8 bases remaining between them. The CDR3 DNA reads TGTGCCAGCATGTCAGGTTCCTACGAGCAGTACTTC. Protein: CASMSGSYEQYF.

This rearrangement joins TRBV5-6 to TRBJ1-5; the D is unclear. V was cut by 1 base and J by 3 bases, with 14 bases left in between. Germline V lookup: CDR1 SGHDT, CDR2 YYEEEE. This CDR3 is built from 16 residues. DNA of the CDR3: TGTGCCAGCAGCTTGATGTGGGCGTCTAACAATCAGCCCCAGCATTTT. It is translated as CASSLMWASNNQPQHF.

The chain combines TRBV6-1 with TRBJ2-7; a weak D match, TRBD2 (5 bases). The CDR3 consists of 15 residues. Germline CDR1 and CDR2: MNHNS and SASEGT. V lost 2 bases and J lost 1, with 12 bases in between. The CDR3 loop reads CASSELSGLSYEQYF. The CDR3 DNA sequence: TGTGCCAGCAGTGAACTCTCTGGACTTTCCTACGAGCAGTACTTC.

The CDR3 coding sequence is TGTGCCAGCACTGTTCGCCCCGGGACAGGGGGCTACTACTACAATGAGCAGTTCTTC. It is translated as CASTVRPGTGGYYYNEQFF. The V and J genes are TRBV28 and TRBJ2-1; 12 bases align to TRBD1. Germline CDR1 and CDR2: MDHEN and SYDVKM. The CDR3 runs to 19 residues. The trim removed 7 bases at V and 3 bases at J, leaving 16 bases unmatched.

V and J are TRBV5-1 and TRBJ2-5; 8 nucleotides line up with TRBD1. In germline, CDR1 is SGHRS, CDR2 YFSETQ. The ends lost 4 bases at V and 0 bases at J; junction bases unmatched: 5. The CDR3 loop spans 15 amino acids. This CDR3 is CASSLQGANQETQYF. Here the CDR3 DNA reads TGCGCCAGCAGCCTTCAGGGGGCAAACCAAGAGACCCAGTACTTC.

V and J are TRBV15 and TRBJ2-1; the D is unclear. Germline loops: CDR1 LNHNV, CDR2 YYDKDF (reference sequence). CDR3 length: 15 residues. Trimming stripped 0 bases from V and 7 bases from J, with 13 bases between. The CDR3 DNA reads TGTGCCACCAGCAGAGAGTCTAGTCCTGTTAATGAGCAGTTCTTC. Encoded protein: CATSRESSPVNEQFF.

The rearrangement joins TRBV7-3 to TRBJ2-1; 8 bases agree with TRBD1. With V trimmed by 1 base and J by 13 bases, 3 bases remained unmatched. CDR1 is SGHTA, CDR2 FQGTGA, per germline. CDR3 length equals 12 residues. DNA for the CDR3: TGTGCCAGCAGCTTAAGACAGGGGAAACAGTTCTTC. Translation gives CASSLRQGKQFF.

J is TRBJ1-1 and V is TRBV5-6; TRBD1 matches at 8 bases. Per the germline V gene, CDR1 is SGHDT and CDR2 is YYEEEE. With V trimmed by 2 bases and J by 5 bases, 8 bases remained unmatched. CDR3 length: 15 amino acids. The CDR3 loop is CASSLPPTGATEAFF. Written as DNA, the CDR3 is TGTGCCAGCAGCTTACCCCCGACAGGGGCAACTGAAGCTTTCTTT.

The rearrangement joins TRBV30 to TRBJ1-2; 10 bases are a match to TRBD1. This CDR3 region has 11 residues. Germline trimming cut 5 bases from V and 8 bases from J; bases unmatched to any gene: 2. Germline V CDR1 and CDR2: GTSNPN, SVGIG (reference sequence). For the CDR3, the DNA is TGTGCCTGGGGACAGGGGGGGGGCTACACCTTC. As protein: CAWGQGGGYTF.